This record concerns one T cell receptor (beta chain) sequence. Its cognate antigen is unknown. The CDR3 covers 13 residues. Trimming removed 6 bases at V and 2 bases at J, with 10 bases between. Germline CDR1 and CDR2: SEHNR and FQNEAQ (reference sequence). The sample originates from a study of T cell responses to AZD1222 COVID-19 vaccine. Findings of the study overall: White British donors predominated, females outnumbered males, and clonal diversity was possibly underestimated.

Produced via immunoSEQ multiplex PCR; TCRdb's table is partial and in-frame only. This repertoire shows 120,000 or so clones, around 82% found once; its top ten account for 6.2%. The clonotype was recovered from an adult in good health. The chain recombines TRBV7-9 with TRBJ2-5; D may be TRBD1 (5 bases). This specimen was peripheral blood, taken on day 0 of AZD1222 vaccination. Here the CDR3 reads CASRSGYQETQYF. The CDR3 bases are TGTGCCAGCAGGTCAGGGTATCAAGAGACCCAGTACTTC.